Listed here is a single T cell receptor (beta chain). The sample comes from a study of cytomegalovirus exposure and HLA in healthy donors. This CDR3 has 14 amino acids. V was clipped by 3 bases and J by 9 bases, with 13 bases between them. Germline V lookup: CDR1 SGHTS, CDR2 YDEGEE. Primers: 60 Vbeta forward and 13 Jbeta reverse. Data came from immunoSEQ multiplex PCR; TCRdb stores just in-frame clones and leaves some out. The sample includes 200,000 to 250,000 clones, about 77% seen only once; the top ten take about 1.9%. The source of this sequence is a woman between 25 and 40 years old in good health and CMV-seronegative. The chain has TRBV5-8 and TRBJ1-6; unclear D gene. Sequenced sample: PBMCs. CDR3 region: CASSSGVAGSPLHF. The CDR3, as DNA: TGTGCCAGCAGCTCGGGAGTAGCGGGTTCACCCCTCCACTTT.